The 20 T cell receptor beta chains given below trace back to one sample, sequenced in a study of shared clonotypes between healthy human individuals. The naive CD8 population came from CD45RO-negative cells selected for CCR7, without terminally differentiated effector memory CD45RA+ cells. Assay used: immunoSEQ multiplex PCR; TCRdb lists only in-frame clones, some missing. The table has more than 2 million clones, 93% seen once. The sequencing input was naive CD8+ T cells from PBMCs. These receptors were taken from a man aged 18 to 30 in good health. Some clones in this sample may be carry-over from other donors' samples.

The J gene is TRBJ1-2, the V gene TRBV29-1; a possible D gene is TRBD1 (5 bases). Trimming removed 6 bases at V and 8 bases at J, with 16 bases between. The CDR3 contains 12 residues. Germline CDR1 reads SQVTM; CDR2 reads ANQGSEA. The CDR3 reads CSVFPGALGYTF. CDR3 DNA: TGCAGCGTATTCCCTGGGGCTTTGGGCTACACCTTC.

Regarding this clone: Other DNA sequences within the sample encode an identical CDR3. The chain carries TRBV7-9 and TRBJ2-7; no firm D call. This CDR3 has 14 residues. V was trimmed by 5 bases and J by 2 bases, leaving 13 bases between them. Germline V gives CDR1 SEHNR, CDR2 FQNEAQ (reference sequence). CDR3 sequence: CASSPRTRTYEQYF. The CDR3 coding sequence is TGTGCCAGCAGCCCCCGGACCCGGACCTACGAGCAGTACTTC.

The DNA for the CDR3 is TGTGCCAGCAGCTCTAGCGGGAGGTCACTCTACAATGAGCAGTTCTTC. The encoded protein is CASSSSGRSLYNEQFF. V usage is TRBV7-9 and J usage is TRBJ2-1; 11 bases fit TRBD2. This CDR3 spans 16 amino acids. J was trimmed by 3 bases and V by 4 bases; bases with no gene match: 5. The V gene's germline CDR1 is SEHNR and CDR2 FQNEAQ (reference sequence).

The chain recombines TRBV5-4 with TRBJ2-5; 7 bases are shared with TRBD1. V was pared by 3 bases and J by 2 bases, with 4 bases of the junction left unmatched. CDR1 SGHNT and CDR2 YYREEE come from the germline V gene (reference sequence). This CDR3 region has 14 residues. The CDR3 protein is CASSSGQLQETQYF. CDR3 nucleotide sequence: TGTGCCAGCAGCTCGGGACAGCTACAAGAGACCCAGTACTTC. Looking up the rest from reference TRBV5-4 and TRBJ2-5 gives the full variable domain: ETGVTQSPTHLIKTRGQQVTLRCSSQSGHNTVSWYQQALGQGPQFIFQYYREEENGRGNFPPRFSGLQFPNYSSELNVNALELDDSALYLCASSSGQLQETQYFGPGTRLLVL.

The rearrangement joins TRBV27 to TRBJ2-5, with 8 bases fitting TRBD2. With V trimmed by 6 bases and J by 4 bases, 10 bases remained unmatched. This CDR3 is 15 amino acids long. The germline V gene encodes CDR1 MNHEY and CDR2 SMNVEV (reference sequence). The CDR3 DNA is TGTGCCAGCAGCTTGTGGGGCCGGGAGGGAGAGACCCAGTACTTC. This encodes CASSLWGREGETQYF.

The genes are TRBV4-1 and TRBJ2-7; D unresolved. The V gene lost 1 base and the J gene lost 2 bases, with 6 bases spanning the gap. Germline V gene lookup returns CDR1 MGHRA and CDR2 YSYEKL. The CDR3 spans 13 residues. In DNA, the CDR3 is TGCGCCAGCAGCCAAGGACATGCCTACGAGCAGTACTTC. Its protein is CASSQGHAYEQYF.

This chain connects TRBV10-3 to TRBJ1-1; a possible D gene is TRBD1 (6 bases). The CDR3 covers 13 residues. Germline V lookup: CDR1 ENHRY, CDR2 SYGVKD. V was trimmed by 8 bases and J by 0 bases, leaving 10 bases between them. For the CDR3, the DNA is TGTGCCATCGGAGACAGGTTGAACACTGAAGCTTTCTTT. It specifies CAIGDRLNTEAFF.

The chain recombines TRBV4-1 with TRBJ1-2; the D gene is possibly TRBD1 (5 bases). Between the trimmed V and J ends, which lost 3 bases and 8 bases, there was a span of 19 bases. This CDR3 has 15 amino acids. Germline CDR1 is MGHRA and CDR2 is YSYEKL. The CDR3 DNA sequence: TGCGCCAGCAGCCAGGCCGCAGGGCCACTAGACGGCTACACCTTC. The encoded protein is CASSQAAGPLDGYTF.

CDR3: CASSPGPGAEAFF. Here the CDR3 DNA reads TGTGCCAGTAGTCCCGGCCCTGGAGCTGAAGCTTTCTTT. The chain carries TRBV19 and TRBJ1-1; no clear D. This CDR3 spans 13 amino acids. Trimming pared 5 bases from V and 6 bases from J, leaving 13 bases between. Germline CDR1 reads LNHDA; CDR2 reads SQIVND (reference sequence).

As to this clone: The sample contains more than one DNA sequence encoding this CDR3. The rearrangement links TRBV27 to TRBJ2-7; D perhaps matches TRBD1 (5 bases). V lost 0 bases and J lost 4, with 7 bases in between. CDR1 and CDR2 (germline): MNHEY, SMNVEV (reference sequence). The CDR3 loop spans 13 amino acids. The CDR3 sequence is CASSLSDSYEQYF. In DNA form, the CDR3 reads TGTGCCAGCAGTTTATCTGACAGTTACGAGCAGTACTTC.

For the CDR3, the DNA is TGTGCCAGCAGCCCTGACTCGTCCTACGAGCAGTACTTC. This encodes CASSPDSSYEQYF. The J gene is TRBJ2-7, the V gene TRBV7-3; D remains ambiguous. The V gene's germline CDR1 is SGHTA and CDR2 FQGTGA. This CDR3 has 13 amino acids. V was shortened by 5 bases and J by 1 base, with 9 bases between the two germline ends.

V gene TRBV10-3 combines with J gene TRBJ2-1; 10 positions agree with TRBD2. The ends lost 3 bases at V and 5 bases at J; junction bases unmatched: 10. Germline V lookup: CDR1 ENHRY, CDR2 SYGVKD. This CDR3 contains 17 residues. In DNA form, the CDR3 reads TGTGCCATCAGTGACTCTTTTGGGACTAGCGAGAACAATGAGCAGTTCTTC. This sequence encodes CAISDSFGTSENNEQFF.

The genes are TRBV11-2 and TRBJ2-7; no clear D. CDR1 is SGHAT and CDR2 is FQNNGV in the germline V gene. The V and J ends lost 10 bases and 0 bases respectively, with 19 bases between them. The CDR3 is 15 residues long. CDR3 coding DNA: TGTGCCATCTCTAAGGTTACAGAAGGCTCCTACGAGCAGTACTTC. This codes for CAISKVTEGSYEQYF.

This clone has only a few counts. The gene calls are TRBV7-9 and TRBJ2-7, with 7 bases identical to TRBD1. The CDR3 contains 14 residues. J was trimmed by 2 bases and V by 5 bases; bases with no gene match: 6. The germline gives CDR1 SEHNR, CDR2 FQNEAQ (reference sequence). The CDR3: CASSQRQGTYEQYF. Written as DNA, the CDR3 is TGTGCCAGCAGCCAACGACAGGGTACCTACGAGCAGTACTTC.

The chain employs TRBV11-2 and TRBJ2-5; D remains unclear. CDR3 length: 15 amino acids. Per germline, CDR1 SGHAT and CDR2 FQNNGV. V was pared by 5 bases and J by 2 bases, with 15 bases between. The CDR3 DNA follows: TGTGCCAGCAGCCCAGGATACGCCCTTCAAGAGACCCAGTACTTC. Protein sequence: CASSPGYALQETQYF.

This clone came up once. The DNA of the CDR3 is TGCGCCAGTAGCGGGAAGCCCTACAATGAGCAGTTCTTC. This translates into CASSGKPYNEQFF. The chain uses TRBV10-2 and TRBJ2-1; 8 bases fit TRBD2. This CDR3 contains 13 residues. CDR1 is WSHSY, CDR2 SAAADI, per germline. The junction had 3 bases not matched to a gene; V was cut back by 9 bases and J by 2 bases.

The J gene is TRBJ2-2, the V gene TRBV9, with 7 bases lining up with TRBD1. This CDR3 has 14 residues. Losses at the gene ends were 6 bases for V and 6 bases for J; bases not matched to a gene: 8. In germline, CDR1 is SGDLS, CDR2 YYNGEE. The CDR3 coding sequence is TGTGCCAGCACCTCAGAGAGGGGGCCCGGGGAGCTGTTTTTT. Translating gives CASTSERGPGELFF.

This chain links TRBV10-3 with TRBJ2-3, with D unresolved. There are 15 residues in the CDR3. Germline-derived CDR1 and CDR2 are ENHRY and SYGVKD. The V end was cut by 4 bases, the J end by 0 bases, with 11 bases between. In nucleotides, the CDR3 is TGTGCCATCAGTGTTTCAGGCCTTAGCACAGATACGCAGTATTTT. Its translation is CAISVSGLSTDTQYF.

The genes are TRBV7-9 and TRBJ2-5, with 7 bases that match TRBD2. Germline CDR1 is SEHNR and CDR2 is FQNEAQ (reference sequence). This CDR3 contains 16 residues. V shed 4 bases, J shed 5 bases, and the junction held 13 bases outside the gene matches. The CDR3 DNA reads as TGTGCCAGCAGCTCCCTGGAGGGAGGGCCGGGTGAGACCCAGTACTTC. It specifies CASSSLEGGPGETQYF.

As to this clone: This sample includes further DNA sequences coding for the same CDR3. The V and J genes are TRBV6-5 and TRBJ2-7, with D unclear. V lost 0 bases and J 2 bases, leaving 8 bases between the germline ends. Germline V CDR1 and CDR2: MNHEY, SVGAGI. The CDR3 covers 14 residues. The CDR3 sequence: CASSYSGSPYEQYF. The CDR3 DNA reads as TGTGCCAGCAGTTACTCAGGCAGCCCCTACGAGCAGTACTTC.